This TCR beta chain was retrieved from a study of shared clonotypes between healthy human individuals. Study outcomes and limitations: Non-shared clonotypes showed lower generation probabilities than clonotypes common to all four donors.

Repertoires were generated with immunoSEQ multiplex PCR, while TCRdb's copy carries only in-frame clones and drops some. The sample yields 650,000 to 800,000 clones, 90% to 95% seen once. Naive CD8 populations comprised CD45RO-negative cells positively selected for CCR7, excluding terminally differentiated effector memory CD45RA+ cells. CDR3 length equals 14 residues. After removal of 3 bases from V and 5 bases from J, the junction contained 4 bases not matched to a gene. Germline-derived CDR1 and CDR2 are KGHSH and LQKENI. Concerning this clone: No antigen is known for it.

The chain carries TRBV18 and TRBJ1-1; 9 bases line up with TRBD1. The sequenced material came from naive CD8+ T cells sorted from blood. This clonotype originated in a man younger than 40 in good health. CDR3 in amino acids: CASSPRDRVTEAFF. CDR3 nucleotide sequence: TGTGCCAGCTCACCGCGGGACAGGGTAACTGAAGCTTTCTTT.